The sequence of this T cell receptor beta chain was determined in a study of blood T cell repertoires in COVID-19 (dated by TCRdb to the early 2020s). With regard to the full study: Samples from collaborators originated in the United States, Italy and Spain and spanned both the acute and convalescent phases of COVID-19. The material from the prospective study consisted of cDNA or gDNA derived from T cells, B-cell-depleted T cells, or PBMCs. The dataset comprised deeply sampled blood TCRbeta repertoires from subjects exposed to, actively infected with, or recovered from COVID-19. The repertoires were released in a freely available public database meant as a resource for research on the immune response to SARS-CoV-2. Samples came from the ongoing ImmuneRACE study (first 160 participants) plus 1,254 subjects from 6 global collaborators. Nearly every sample came with metadata listing a de-identified subject ID, COVID-19 status, age in years and sex. HLA class I and class II types, where available, came from metadata supplied by the sample provider rather than from assay-based typing.

Beyond this particular receptor, the publication reports: How much clinical and demographic metadata was included differed by source and by participant, and the metadata was provided uncurated.

Details on this clone: Which antigen it targets is not known. Base qualities were left out, and no much larger clone turns up one base away.

TCRbeta CDR3 regions were amplified from genomic DNA using the immunoSEQ Assay, a bias-controlled multiplex PCR. The study's processing was this. Nucleated cell counts per sample were estimated from amplification of reference gene primers within the assay. Sequence reads were collapsed and filtered to measure the absolute abundance of every unique TCRbeta CDR3 rearrangement. For each sample, productive Simpson clonality was calculated by taking the square root of Simpson's diversity index across productive rearrangements. What TCRdb holds here is the immuneACCESS table cut down to in-frame rearrangements. Part of the clones is not present; checked against another copy, under half of the missing clones reflect an unresolved V gene, and the others are unexplained. V and J calls and clone size are copied from that table; D and trimming were computed from the DNA. In all, the sample holds just over 300,000 clones, and just over 85% of those were seen once. Of the sample, about 4% falls within the top ten clones.

CDR1 MDHEN and CDR2 SYDVKM were looked up in the germline V gene. From cysteine to phenylalanine, the CDR3 is 14 amino acids long. The entry retains the CDR3 DNA only, 42 bases that are in frame from base 1. V and J are trimmed by 7 bases and 8 bases, and the gene matches miss 9 bases of the junction. Enrolling through a virtual design, the prospective study's participants ranged in age from roughly 18 to 90 years and lived across around 25 United States geographic areas. Cohort assignment in the prospective study relied on participant-reported clinical history from a screening survey and a study questionnaire. ImmuneRACE Cohort 3 recovered participants were defined by two consecutive negative NP/OP PCR tests, healthcare professional clearance, or symptom resolution. Mobile phlebotomists in the prospective study collected whole blood, serum and a nasopharyngeal or oropharyngeal swab from every participant. Over a roughly two-month period, participants in the prospective study had the option of providing additional blood draws and questionnaires. Before DNA extraction, blood samples from the prospective study were shipped at room temperature or frozen.

The TCR was taken from a man in his thirties or forties who had recovered from COVID-19. The chain is encoded by TRBV28 joined to TRBJ1-4, with TRBD1 identical over 8 junction bases. Sequenced: PBMCs or T cells enriched from blood (not recorded which). In nucleotides, the sequence is TGTGCCAGCACCATGTCAGGGGGCCAAGAAAAACTGTTTTTT. This gives the protein CASTMSGGQEKLFF. Where the CDR3 stops, the reference TRBV28 and TRBJ1-4 genes take over; the full variable domain is DVKVTQSSRYLVKRTGEKVFLECVQDMDHENMFWYRQDPGLGLRLIYFSYDVKMKEKGDIPEGYSVSREKKERFSLILESASTNQTSMYLCASTMSGGQEKLFFGSGTQLSVL.